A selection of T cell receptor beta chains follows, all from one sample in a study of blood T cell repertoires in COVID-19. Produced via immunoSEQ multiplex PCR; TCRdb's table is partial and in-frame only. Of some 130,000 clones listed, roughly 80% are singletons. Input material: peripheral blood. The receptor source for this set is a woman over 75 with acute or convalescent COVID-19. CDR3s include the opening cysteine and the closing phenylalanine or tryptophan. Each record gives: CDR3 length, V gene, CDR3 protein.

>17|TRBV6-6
CASSRDGQGASGNTIYF
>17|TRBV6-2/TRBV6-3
CASSYPRKGVSNQPQHF
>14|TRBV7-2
CASSLDLAQYTQYF
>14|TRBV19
CATLSRWEHYGYTF
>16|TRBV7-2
CASSQRQGLSTDTQYF
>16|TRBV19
CASSPQVEALAYEQYF
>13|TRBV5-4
CAARGIGADTQYF
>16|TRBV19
CASSSRVAGYQETQYF
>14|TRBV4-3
CASSQAGRDTEAFF
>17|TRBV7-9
CASSSLGQGKDNQPQHF
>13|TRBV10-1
CASSESLGDEQYF
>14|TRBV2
CASSIGGTTGELFF
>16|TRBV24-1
CATSDSGTRGTGELFF
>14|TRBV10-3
CAISEGRERNEQFF
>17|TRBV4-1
CASSQVGLAGGQETQYF
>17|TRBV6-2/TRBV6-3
CASSYSMEWSTNEKLFF
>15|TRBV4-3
CASSQDRGFNEKLFF
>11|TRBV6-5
CASSSQAEAFF
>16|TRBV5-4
CASSSSGTEYNSPLHF
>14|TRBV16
CASSQSMANGGYTF
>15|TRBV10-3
CAISLGTNFQETQYF
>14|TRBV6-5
CASRRGQGSQPQHF
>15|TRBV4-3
CASSQEVRANYGYTF
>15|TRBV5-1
CASSLVYGVAYGYTF
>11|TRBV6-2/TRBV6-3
CASSYQYEQYF
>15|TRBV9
CASSVGGQGPYEQYF
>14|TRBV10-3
CAISVGQGNYEQYF
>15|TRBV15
CATSTFRQGVNEAFF